The present TCR beta chain was sequenced within a study of CD8 T cells in ankylosing spondylitis. Via MiXCR, TCRdb re-called the 5' RACE reads, giving one row per CDR3 protein. The sample holds about 300,000 distinct CDR3 sequences, less than 25% seen once. Note on this clonotype: Its specificity is not known.

V lost 6 bases and J 3 bases, leaving 14 bases between the germline ends. The CDR3 is 15 amino acids. The germline gives CDR1 MNHNS, CDR2 SASEGT. Findings and caveats of the study: Clones linked to the disease showed a CD8+ phenotype. They occurred at relatively low frequencies in peripheral blood. Earlier literature documents some of the motif variants in reactive arthritis synovial fluid and blood. For ankylosing spondylitis blood, a TCR beta motif of 8 or 9 highly homologous variants appeared characteristic. Clones linked to disease were reported to show significant enrichment in matched ankylosing spondylitis synovial fluid.

Sequenced sample: blood, either unsorted or a sorted T cell fraction (not recorded which). The chain employs TRBV6-1 and TRBJ2-2, with TRBD1 as a possible D gene (6 bases). The receptor was isolated from a female donor with ankylosing spondylitis or in good health (not recorded which). For the CDR3, the DNA is TGTGCCAGCAGGTTGACAGGATTTTACACCGGGGAGCTGTTTTTT. It translates to CASRLTGFYTGELFF.